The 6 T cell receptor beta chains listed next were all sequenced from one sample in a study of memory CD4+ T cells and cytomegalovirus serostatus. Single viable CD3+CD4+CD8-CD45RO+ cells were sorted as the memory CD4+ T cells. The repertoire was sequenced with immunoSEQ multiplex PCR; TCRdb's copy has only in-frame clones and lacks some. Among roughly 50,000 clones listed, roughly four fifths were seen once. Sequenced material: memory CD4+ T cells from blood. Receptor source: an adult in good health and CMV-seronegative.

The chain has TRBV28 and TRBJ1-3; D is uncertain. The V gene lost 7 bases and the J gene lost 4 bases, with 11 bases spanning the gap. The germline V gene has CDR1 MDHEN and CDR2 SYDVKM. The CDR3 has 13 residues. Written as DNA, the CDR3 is TGTGCCAGCATGATGTCAGCCGGAAACACCATATATTTT. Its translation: CASMMSAGNTIYF.

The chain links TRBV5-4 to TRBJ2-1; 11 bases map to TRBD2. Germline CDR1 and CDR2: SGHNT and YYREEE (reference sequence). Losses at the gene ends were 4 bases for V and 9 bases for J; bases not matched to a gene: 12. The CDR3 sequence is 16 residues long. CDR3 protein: CASSLGGLAAGGEQFF. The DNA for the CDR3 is TGTGCCAGCAGCCTGGGGGGACTAGCGGCAGGCGGTGAGCAGTTCTTC.

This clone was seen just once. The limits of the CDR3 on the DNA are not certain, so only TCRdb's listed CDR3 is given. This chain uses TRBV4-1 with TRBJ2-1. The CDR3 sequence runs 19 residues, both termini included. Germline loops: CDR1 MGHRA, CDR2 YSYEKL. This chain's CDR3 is CASSQYGEQFFGDDGEQFF.

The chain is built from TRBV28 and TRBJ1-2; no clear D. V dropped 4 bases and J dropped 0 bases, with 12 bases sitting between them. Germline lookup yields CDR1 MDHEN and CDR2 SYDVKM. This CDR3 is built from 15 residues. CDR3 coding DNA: TGTGCCAGCAGTTCGAACGGGATAGCTAACTATGGCTACACCTTC. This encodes CASSSNGIANYGYTF.

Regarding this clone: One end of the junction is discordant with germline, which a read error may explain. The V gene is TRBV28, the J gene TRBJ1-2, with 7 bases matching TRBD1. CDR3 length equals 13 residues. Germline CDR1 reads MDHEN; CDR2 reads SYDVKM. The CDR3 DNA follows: TGTGCCAGCAGTTTATCCGCCGGGAGGGGGCCCAGCTTC. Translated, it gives CASSLSAGRGPSF.

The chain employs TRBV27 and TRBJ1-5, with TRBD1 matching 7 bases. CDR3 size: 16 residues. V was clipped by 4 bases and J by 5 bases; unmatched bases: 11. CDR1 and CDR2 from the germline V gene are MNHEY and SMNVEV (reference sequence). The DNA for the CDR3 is TGTGCCAGCAGTTCAAACCAGGGGGGTATACATCAGCCCCAGCATTTT. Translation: CASSSNQGGIHQPQHF.